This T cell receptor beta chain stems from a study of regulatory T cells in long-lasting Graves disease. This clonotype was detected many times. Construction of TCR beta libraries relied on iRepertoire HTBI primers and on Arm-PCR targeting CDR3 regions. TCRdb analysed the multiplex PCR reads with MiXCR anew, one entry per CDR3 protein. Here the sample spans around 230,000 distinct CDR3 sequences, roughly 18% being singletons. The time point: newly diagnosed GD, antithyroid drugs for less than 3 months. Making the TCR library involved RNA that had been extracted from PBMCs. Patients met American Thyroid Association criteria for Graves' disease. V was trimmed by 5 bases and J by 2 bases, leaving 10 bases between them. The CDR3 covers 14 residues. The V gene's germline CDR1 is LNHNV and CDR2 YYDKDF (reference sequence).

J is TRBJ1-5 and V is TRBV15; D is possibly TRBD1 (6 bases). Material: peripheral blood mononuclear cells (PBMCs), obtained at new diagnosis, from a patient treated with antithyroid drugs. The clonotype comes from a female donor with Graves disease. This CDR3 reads CATSFGQRNQPQHF. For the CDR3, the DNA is TGTGCCACCAGCTTCGGACAGCGCAATCAGCCCCAGCATTTT.